This T cell receptor (beta chain) was identified in a study of cytomegalovirus exposure and HLA in healthy donors. Study-level findings and limits: With high specificity and sensitivity, the classifier reportedly diagnosed cytomegalovirus status. Being productive about 90% or about 30% of the time was typical of most TCR beta V segments in an earlier analysis.

Participants comprised healthy donors of bone marrow. In the PCR, 60 Vbeta and 13 Jbeta primers were used. The assay was immunoSEQ multiplex PCR, and TCRdb's table has in-frame clones only and misses some. Among some 200,000 clones listed, 79% were seen once. Germline lookup yields CDR1 MNHEY and CDR2 SMNVEV (reference sequence). Trimming removed 5 bases at V and 10 bases at J, with 15 bases between. This CDR3 region has 14 residues. Turning to this clone: What it binds is unknown.

The sequence was obtained from a girl aged 5-17 years in good health and CMV-seropositive. The genes are TRBV27 and TRBJ1-6; TRBD1 might be the D (5 bases). Source material: PBMCs. CDR3 bases: TGTGCCAGCAGTGAACAGGAATTTGGATCACCCCTCCACTTT. As protein: CASSEQEFGSPLHF.